This is a list of T cell receptor beta chains from one sample in a study of cytotoxic CD8 clonotypes in ibrutinib-treated CLL. Measured with immunoSEQ multiplex PCR; TCRdb has only the in-frame clones, and not every one. Seen here are roughly 150,000 clones, more than 65% observed once, and the top ten hold over 2%. The sample was PBMCs, taken after 12 months of ibrutinib treatment. These TCRs come from a human donor with chronic lymphocytic leukemia. Each CDR3 is given with its conserved first and last residue. The order of the fields is D gene, V gene, J gene, clone size, CDR3 DNA, CDR3 protein. D genes are given only for firm matches. Some rows mark clone size as missing; the rest say once, few, many or name a class of expanded clone.

D gene: TRBD1
V gene: TRBV7-9
J gene: TRBJ1-5
clone size: .
CDR3 DNA: TGTGCCAGCAGCCCCGGGACAGGGAATCAGCCCCAGCATTTT
CDR3 protein: CASSPGTGNQPQHF

D gene: .
V gene: TRBV5-1
J gene: TRBJ2-7
clone size: .
CDR3 DNA: TGCGCCAGCGGGCATAAGAACGAGCAGTACTTC
CDR3 protein: CASGHKNEQYF

D gene: .
V gene: TRBV27
J gene: TRBJ1-2
clone size: .
CDR3 DNA: TGTGCCAGCAGTTTTCTACAGGGCAACTATGGCTACACCTTC
CDR3 protein: CASSFLQGNYGYTF

D gene: TRBD1
V gene: TRBV2
J gene: TRBJ1-6
clone size: many
CDR3 DNA: TGTGCCAGCAGGGTACAGGGGATAGCTTCACCCCTCCACTTT
CDR3 protein: CASRVQGIASPLHF

D gene: .
V gene: TRBV27
J gene: TRBJ2-7
clone size: .
CDR3 DNA: TGTGCCAGCAGTTTTCTGGCGGAACCCAATGCCTACGAGCAGTACTTC
CDR3 protein: CASSFLAEPNAYEQYF

D gene: .
V gene: TRBV23-1
J gene: TRBJ1-5
clone size: once
CDR3 DNA: TGCGCCAGCAGTCCCTGGACCCCGACGGAGGGTGGCAATCAGCCCCAGCATTTT
CDR3 protein: CASSPWTPTEGGNQPQHF

D gene: .
V gene: TRBV5-1
J gene: TRBJ2-5
clone size: .
CDR3 DNA: TGCGCCAGCAGCTTCGTTGGGGGGGAGACCCAGTACTTC
CDR3 protein: CASSFVGGETQYF

D gene: .
V gene: TRBV28
J gene: TRBJ1-1
clone size: .
CDR3 DNA: TGTGCCAGCAGTTCGGAGGGGGGCCCGAGCACTGAAGCTTTCTTT
CDR3 protein: CASSSEGGPSTEAFF

D gene: .
V gene: TRBV28
J gene: TRBJ2-7
clone size: once
CDR3 DNA: TGTGCCAGCAGCTCTCGACGCTACCGAACTAGAGACTACGAGCAGTACTTC
CDR3 protein: CASSSRRYRTRDYEQYF

D gene: .
V gene: TRBV10-3
J gene: TRBJ1-1
clone size: .
CDR3 DNA: TGTGCCATCAGTGGCTCGTTGAACACTGAAGCTTTCTTT
CDR3 protein: CAISGSLNTEAFF

D gene: .
V gene: TRBV5-4
J gene: TRBJ1-2
clone size: .
CDR3 DNA: TGTGCCAGCAGCTTGGAAGGCAGGGTACATGGCTACACCTTC
CDR3 protein: CASSLEGRVHGYTF

D gene: .
V gene: TRBV4-2
J gene: TRBJ1-1
clone size: .
CDR3 DNA: TGTGCCAGCAGCCAAGAGGCGGTCGCTGAAGCTTTCTTT
CDR3 protein: CASSQEAVAEAFF

D gene: .
V gene: TRBV5-1
J gene: TRBJ2-3
clone size: .
CDR3 DNA: TGCGCCAGCAGCTTTGAGGGTATAGATACGCAGTATTTT
CDR3 protein: CASSFEGIDTQYF

D gene: .
V gene: TRBV5-4
J gene: TRBJ1-1
clone size: .
CDR3 DNA: TGTGCCAGCAGCTTGCAGGGCGGGTCAATAACTGAAGCTTTCTTT
CDR3 protein: CASSLQGGSITEAFF

D gene: TRBD1
V gene: TRBV29-1
J gene: TRBJ1-4
clone size: once
CDR3 DNA: TGCAGCGTTGAGGTGGGACAGGGTAGTGAAAAACTGTTTTTT
CDR3 protein: CSVEVGQGSEKLFF

D gene: .
V gene: TRBV4-1
J gene: TRBJ2-7
clone size: .
CDR3 DNA: TGCGCCAGCCAGCCCGAGTCAGGGTATGGAAACGAGCAGTACTTC
CDR3 protein: CASQPESGYGNEQYF

D gene: .
V gene: TRBV4-1
J gene: TRBJ1-4
clone size: .
CDR3 DNA: TGCGCCAGCAGCCACAGCAAGAGGAATGAAAAACTGTTTTTT
CDR3 protein: CASSHSKRNEKLFF

D gene: .
V gene: TRBV9
J gene: TRBJ2-2
clone size: once
CDR3 DNA: TGTGCCAGCAGCGTACCGGAAACCGGGGAGCTGTTTTTT
CDR3 protein: CASSVPETGELFF

D gene: TRBD2
V gene: TRBV5-1
J gene: TRBJ2-1
clone size: .
CDR3 DNA: TGCGCCAGCAGCTCGGGAGGCGGCGGGGATTTTGAGCAGTTCTTC
CDR3 protein: CASSSGGGGDFEQFF

D gene: TRBD2
V gene: TRBV7-8
J gene: TRBJ2-7
clone size: .
CDR3 DNA: TGTGCCAGCAGCTATGGACTAGCAAGGGAGCAGTACTTC
CDR3 protein: CASSYGLAREQYF

D gene: TRBD1
V gene: TRBV7-9
J gene: TRBJ2-4
clone size: .
CDR3 DNA: TGTGCCAGCAGCTCTTGGACAGGCGGAACCAAAAACATTCAGTACTTC
CDR3 protein: CASSSWTGGTKNIQYF

D gene: .
V gene: TRBV19
J gene: TRBJ1-5
clone size: once
CDR3 DNA: TGTGCCAGTACCCTAAGGGGGCAGCCCCAGCATTTT
CDR3 protein: CASTLRGQPQHF

D gene: .
V gene: TRBV28
J gene: TRBJ2-5
clone size: .
CDR3 DNA: TGTGCCAGCAGTTACCCCAAACTAGACCAAGAGACCCAGTACTTC
CDR3 protein: CASSYPKLDQETQYF

D gene: .
V gene: TRBV28
J gene: TRBJ2-7
clone size: few
CDR3 DNA: TGTGCCAGCAGTTCGAACTACGAGCAGTACTTC
CDR3 protein: CASSSNYEQYF

D gene: .
V gene: TRBV7-2
J gene: TRBJ1-1
clone size: .
CDR3 DNA: TGTGCCAGCAGCCTCGGACAGTGGCGGGTGAACACTGAAGCTTTCTTT
CDR3 protein: CASSLGQWRVNTEAFF

D gene: .
V gene: TRBV10-3
J gene: TRBJ2-3
clone size: .
CDR3 DNA: TGTGCCATCAGTGAGTCGGCTAGCGCGGCAGATACGCAGTATTTT
CDR3 protein: CAISESASAADTQYF

D gene: .
V gene: TRBV5-1
J gene: TRBJ1-5
clone size: .
CDR3 DNA: TGCGCCAGCAGCCCCGGACCGCTTAGCAATCAGCCCCAGCATTTT
CDR3 protein: CASSPGPLSNQPQHF

D gene: .
V gene: TRBV28
J gene: TRBJ1-2
clone size: .
CDR3 DNA: TGTGCCAGCACCCCCGCGGGGGGGGGCGACTATGGCTACACCTTC
CDR3 protein: CASTPAGGGDYGYTF

D gene: .
V gene: TRBV7-3
J gene: TRBJ1-2
clone size: many
CDR3 DNA: TGTGCCAGCAGCCCAGGGGCAGCTAACTATGGCTACACCTTC
CDR3 protein: CASSPGAANYGYTF

D gene: TRBD1
V gene: TRBV10-1
J gene: TRBJ1-3
clone size: .
CDR3 DNA: TGCGCCCTCCGGGACAGGGGCCTCTCTGGAAACACCATATATTTT
CDR3 protein: CALRDRGLSGNTIYF

D gene: .
V gene: TRBV6-1
J gene: TRBJ2-3
clone size: few
CDR3 DNA: TGTGCCAGCACCCTAGGGGGGGGGCCCGCAGATACGCAGTATTTT
CDR3 protein: CASTLGGGPADTQYF

D gene: .
V gene: TRBV7-9
J gene: TRBJ2-5
clone size: .
CDR3 DNA: TGTGCCAGCAGGCCTCAGGCGTTCGGGGAGACCCAGTACTTC
CDR3 protein: CASRPQAFGETQYF

D gene: .
V gene: TRBV7-9
J gene: TRBJ2-5
clone size: .
CDR3 DNA: TGTGCCAGCAATGGGGCGGGGGCGCGAAATCTGTACCAAGAGACCCAGTACTTC
CDR3 protein: CASNGAGARNLYQETQYF

D gene: .
V gene: TRBV19
J gene: TRBJ2-3
clone size: .
CDR3 DNA: TGTGCCAGTAGCCCGACGGCCGGGTGGGTCGGTACGCAGTATTTT
CDR3 protein: CASSPTAGWVGTQYF

D gene: TRBD1
V gene: TRBV27
J gene: TRBJ2-3
clone size: .
CDR3 DNA: TGTGCCAGCAGTTTAAAGGGAGGGGGACAGGGGGCGCGAGATACGCAGTATTTT
CDR3 protein: CASSLKGGGQGARDTQYF

D gene: .
V gene: TRBV21-1
J gene: TRBJ2-7
clone size: .
CDR3 DNA: TGTGCCAGCAGCAAAAGGGGGGAAAACTACGAGCAGTACTTC
CDR3 protein: CASSKRGENYEQYF

D gene: .
V gene: TRBV5-1
J gene: TRBJ1-4
clone size: .
CDR3 DNA: TGCGCCAGCAGCCCCTGGGGGGGGGCAGAAGAAAAACTGTTTTTT
CDR3 protein: CASSPWGGAEEKLFF

D gene: .
V gene: TRBV28
J gene: TRBJ2-1
clone size: .
CDR3 DNA: TGTGCCAGCAGTTCTACCAGCGGCGAGCAGTTCTTC
CDR3 protein: CASSSTSGEQFF

D gene: .
V gene: TRBV15
J gene: TRBJ1-2
clone size: .
CDR3 DNA: TGTGCCACCAGCAGAGAGATTACAGGAGTCTATGGCTACACCTTC
CDR3 protein: CATSREITGVYGYTF

D gene: TRBD1
V gene: TRBV6-1
J gene: TRBJ2-7
clone size: .
CDR3 DNA: TGTGCCAGCATGCCCGGGGACAGGGCCTACGAGCAGTACTTC
CDR3 protein: CASMPGDRAYEQYF

D gene: TRBD2
V gene: TRBV7-9
J gene: TRBJ2-7
clone size: .
CDR3 DNA: TGTGCCAGCAGCGATAATGGACTAGCGGGAGACGAGCAGTACTTC
CDR3 protein: CASSDNGLAGDEQYF

D gene: .
V gene: TRBV29-1
J gene: TRBJ2-1
clone size: .
CDR3 DNA: TGCAGCGTTGCACAGGGCCTTAGGTCCTACAATGAGCAGTTCTTC
CDR3 protein: CSVAQGLRSYNEQFF

D gene: .
V gene: TRBV29-1
J gene: TRBJ1-2
clone size: .
CDR3 DNA: TGCAGCGTTGGGGACACCCTCGGTGGCTACACCTTC
CDR3 protein: CSVGDTLGGYTF

D gene: .
V gene: TRBV11-1
J gene: TRBJ2-2
clone size: .
CDR3 DNA: TGTGCCAGCAGCTTAGTTGTGGCGGGGACCGGGGAGCTGTTTTTT
CDR3 protein: CASSLVVAGTGELFF

D gene: .
V gene: TRBV11-3
J gene: TRBJ2-1
clone size: once
CDR3 DNA: TGTGCCAGCAGCCCGAGTTTGGTGGGTGAGCAGTTCTTC
CDR3 protein: CASSPSLVGEQFF

D gene: .
V gene: TRBV7-2
J gene: TRBJ2-1
clone size: .
CDR3 DNA: TGTGCCAGCAGCTTAGCCAGGACTGGAAATGAGCAGTTCTTC
CDR3 protein: CASSLARTGNEQFF

D gene: .
V gene: TRBV6-6
J gene: TRBJ2-7
clone size: .
CDR3 DNA: TGTGCCAGCAGTTCACTCACAGGCTCCGTGAGGGAGCAGTACTTC
CDR3 protein: CASSSLTGSVREQYF

D gene: .
V gene: TRBV7-2
J gene: TRBJ2-7
clone size: .
CDR3 DNA: TGTGCCAGCAGCTTAGACTTGTACGAGCAGTACTTC
CDR3 protein: CASSLDLYEQYF

D gene: .
V gene: TRBV5-4
J gene: TRBJ2-5
clone size: .
CDR3 DNA: TGTGCCAGCAGCTTGGCTGGGTATGGCGACGAGACCCAGTACTTC
CDR3 protein: CASSLAGYGDETQYF

D gene: .
V gene: TRBV9
J gene: TRBJ1-6
clone size: few
CDR3 DNA: TGTGCCAGCAGCGCCAGGGCGAATAATTCACCCCTCCACTTT
CDR3 protein: CASSARANNSPLHF

D gene: .
V gene: TRBV9
J gene: TRBJ2-7
clone size: .
CDR3 DNA: TGTGCCAGCAGCGTAGGGGTTCCCGCCCACGAGCAGTACTTC
CDR3 protein: CASSVGVPAHEQYF

D gene: TRBD2
V gene: TRBV15
J gene: TRBJ2-4
clone size: .
CDR3 DNA: TGTGCCACCAGCAGAGAACCGACTAGCGGAAACATTCAGTACTTC
CDR3 protein: CATSREPTSGNIQYF

D gene: .
V gene: TRBV7-8
J gene: TRBJ2-7
clone size: .
CDR3 DNA: TGTGCCAGCAGCTTAGACTCAGGGGAGGGATACGCCTACGAGCAGTACTTC
CDR3 protein: CASSLDSGEGYAYEQYF

D gene: .
V gene: TRBV19
J gene: TRBJ2-5
clone size: .
CDR3 DNA: TGTGCCAGTAGTATAACTGGGGCGGAGACCCAGTACTTC
CDR3 protein: CASSITGAETQYF